Sequencing of this TCR beta chain was carried out in a study of OX40 agonist ivuxolimab in advanced cancers. Only in-frame clones appear in the TCRdb table, and some are missing; sequencing was by immunoSEQ multiplex PCR. The data contain approximately 88,000 clones, about 88% of them singletons. Overall study findings and caveats: The study found that CD8+ T cells averaged more expanded clones than CD4+.

The CDR3 is 14 amino acids. Trimming removed 4 bases from V and 7 bases from J, with 13 bases in between. Per germline, CDR1 SGHDN and CDR2 FVKESK. Note on this clone: No antigen is known for it.

The starting material was CD4+ or CD8+ T cells sorted from blood, obtained in a trial of the OX40 agonist ivuxolimab. V is TRBV14 and J is TRBJ1-4, with D tentatively TRBD1 (5 bases). The TCR originated in an adult with an advanced solid tumor such as melanoma, head and neck, liver or kidney cancer. CDR3: CASSLGGVGEKLFF. Written as DNA, the CDR3 is TGTGCCAGCAGCCTGGGGGGGGTCGGTGAAAAACTGTTTTTT.